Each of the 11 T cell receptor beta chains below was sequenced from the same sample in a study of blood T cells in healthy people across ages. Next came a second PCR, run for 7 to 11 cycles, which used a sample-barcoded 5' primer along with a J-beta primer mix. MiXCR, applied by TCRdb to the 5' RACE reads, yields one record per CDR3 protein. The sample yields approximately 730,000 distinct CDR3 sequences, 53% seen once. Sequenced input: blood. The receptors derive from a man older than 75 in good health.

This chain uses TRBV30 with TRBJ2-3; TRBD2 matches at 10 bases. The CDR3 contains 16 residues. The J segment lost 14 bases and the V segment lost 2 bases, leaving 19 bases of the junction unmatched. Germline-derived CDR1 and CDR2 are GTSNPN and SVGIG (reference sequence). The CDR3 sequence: CAWSPRLAGEHRYAYF. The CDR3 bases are TGTGCCTGGAGTCCAAGACTAGCGGGCGAGCACAGATACGCGTATTTT.

The CDR3 here is CATSDLGGARDTDTQYF. CDR3 in DNA: TGTGCCACCAGTGATTTGGGCGGCGCGAGGGACACAGATACGCAGTATTTT. This sequence joins TRBV24-1 and TRBJ2-3; TRBD2 might be the D (5 bases). Germline V gene lookup returns CDR1 KGHDR and CDR2 SFDVKD. CDR3 length: 17 residues. V was trimmed by 0 bases and J by 2 bases, leaving 14 bases between them.

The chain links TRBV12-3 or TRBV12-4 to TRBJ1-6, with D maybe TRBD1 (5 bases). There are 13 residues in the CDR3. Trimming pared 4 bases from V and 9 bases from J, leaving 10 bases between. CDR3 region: CASSSGLFSPLHF. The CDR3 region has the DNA TGTGCCAGCAGTTCGGGACTTTTTTCACCCCTCCACTTT.

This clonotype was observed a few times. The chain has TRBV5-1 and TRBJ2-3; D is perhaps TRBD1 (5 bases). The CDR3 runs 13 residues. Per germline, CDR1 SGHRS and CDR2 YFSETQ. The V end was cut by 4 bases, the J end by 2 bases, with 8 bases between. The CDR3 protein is CASSRQSTDTQYF. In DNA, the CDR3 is TGCGCCAGCAGCCGACAGTCCACAGATACGCAGTATTTT.

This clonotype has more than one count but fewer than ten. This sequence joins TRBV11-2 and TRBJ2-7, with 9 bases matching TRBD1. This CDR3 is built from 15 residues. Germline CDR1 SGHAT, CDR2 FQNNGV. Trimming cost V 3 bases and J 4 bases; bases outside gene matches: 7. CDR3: CASSLSGTGFYEQYF. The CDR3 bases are TGTGCCAGCAGCTTGAGTGGGACAGGGTTTTACGAGCAGTACTTC.

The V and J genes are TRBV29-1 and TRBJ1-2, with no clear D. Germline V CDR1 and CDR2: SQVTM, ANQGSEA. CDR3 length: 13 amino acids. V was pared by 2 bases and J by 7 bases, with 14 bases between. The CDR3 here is CSVERPKRGGYTF. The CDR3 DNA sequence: TGCAGCGTTGAAAGACCCAAACGGGGTGGCTACACCTTC. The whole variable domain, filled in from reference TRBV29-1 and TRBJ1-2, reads SAVISQKPSRDICQRGTSLTIQCQVDSQVTMMFWYRQQPGQSLTLIATANQGSEATYESGFVIDKFPISRPNLTFSTLTVSNMSPEDSSIYLCSVERPKRGGYTFGSGTRLTVV.

CDR3 loop: CASSFVTATYEQYF. DNA of the CDR3: TGTGCCAGCAGCTTCGTGACAGCCACCTACGAGCAGTACTTC. The chain combines TRBV11-1 with TRBJ2-4; a possible D gene is TRBD1 (5 bases). With the DNA end fitting TRBJ2-7 better, the J assignment may be wrong. The CDR3 is made up of 14 amino acids. The germline gives CDR1 SGHAT, CDR2 FQDESV (reference sequence).

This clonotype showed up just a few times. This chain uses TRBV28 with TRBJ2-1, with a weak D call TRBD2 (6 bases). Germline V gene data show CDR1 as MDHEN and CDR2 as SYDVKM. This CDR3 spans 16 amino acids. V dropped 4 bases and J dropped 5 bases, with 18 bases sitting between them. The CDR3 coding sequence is TGTGCCAGCAGTTGGGCTTTAACTAGCATTAACAATGAGCAGTTCTTC. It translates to CASSWALTSINNEQFF.

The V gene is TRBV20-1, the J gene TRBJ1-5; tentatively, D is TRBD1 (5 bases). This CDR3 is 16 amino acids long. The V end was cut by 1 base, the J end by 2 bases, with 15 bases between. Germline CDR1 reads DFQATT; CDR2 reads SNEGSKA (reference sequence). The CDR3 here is CSARGGQGFGNQPQHF. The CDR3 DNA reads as TGCAGTGCTAGAGGCGGGCAGGGTTTTGGCAATCAGCCCCAGCATTTT.

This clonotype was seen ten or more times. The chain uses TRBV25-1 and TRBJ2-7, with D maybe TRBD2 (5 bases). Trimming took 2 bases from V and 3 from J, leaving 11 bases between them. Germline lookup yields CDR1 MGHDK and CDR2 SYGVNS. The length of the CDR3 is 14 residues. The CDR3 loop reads CASSEPGSLYEQYF. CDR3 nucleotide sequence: TGTGCCAGCAGTGAACCTGGGAGCCTCTACGAGCAGTACTTC.

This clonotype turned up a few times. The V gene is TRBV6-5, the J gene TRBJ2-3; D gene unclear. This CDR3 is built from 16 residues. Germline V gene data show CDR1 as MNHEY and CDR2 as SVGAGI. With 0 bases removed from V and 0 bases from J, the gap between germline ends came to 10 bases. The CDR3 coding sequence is TGTGCCAGCAGTTACTCGTTCACGACTAGCACAGATACGCAGTATTTT. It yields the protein CASSYSFTTSTDTQYF.